This T cell receptor (beta chain) was retrieved from a study of cytomegalovirus exposure and HLA in healthy donors. From germline, CDR1 is MGHRA and CDR2 YSYEKL. The CDR3 runs 15 residues. V lost 0 bases, J lost 6 bases, and 13 bases lay in between. The PCR was carried out with 60 Vbeta primers and 13 Jbeta primers. The method was immunoSEQ multiplex PCR; TCRdb's version includes in-frame clones alone and lacks a portion of them. This table has 310,000 or so clones, about 90% appearing once. The rearrangement links TRBV4-1 to TRBJ2-3; no firm D call. The receptor's source is a woman aged 18 to 35 in good health and CMV-seronegative. Sequenced: PBMCs. The CDR3 DNA is TGCGCCAGCAGCCAAGATTTGAAGTCGAGGGATACGCAGTATTTT. The encoded protein is CASSQDLKSRDTQYF.